Following are 26 T cell receptor beta chains from one sample sequenced in a study of human T cells and chemical hapten exposure. The time point was: pre-sensitization, week 0. The treatment: therapeutic diphenylcyclopropenone sensitization with weekly scalp DPC. TCRdb reanalysed the RACE reads using MiXCR and keeps one entry per CDR3 protein. The sample contains about 53,000 distinct CDR3 sequences, 9.9% of which appear only once. The source was whole blood, collected in connection with sensitization to the hapten diphenylcyclopropenone (DPC). These TCRs come from a middle-aged man with alopecia areata. Some clones in this sample may be carry-over from other donors' samples.

This clonotype has just a few counts. The chain has TRBV11-2 and TRBJ1-1; no reliable D call. The V and J ends lost 1 base and 2 bases respectively, with 8 bases between them. CDR3 length: 14 amino acids. Germline values: CDR1 SGHAT, CDR2 FQNNGV. In DNA form, the CDR3 reads TGTGCCAGCAGCTTAGGTGGATCAAACACTGAAGCTTTCTTT. It is translated as CASSLGGSNTEAFF. The full variable domain, rest sourced from reference TRBV11-2 and TRBJ1-1, is EAGVAQSPRYKIIEKRQSVAFWCNPISGHATLYWYQQILGQGPKLLIQFQNNGVVDDSQLPKDRFSAERLKGVDSTLKIQPAKLEDSAVYLCASSLGGSNTEAFFGQGTRLTVV.

The chain combines TRBV12-3 or TRBV12-4 with TRBJ1-5; 10 bases fit TRBD1. The CDR3 covers 16 residues. After removal of 4 bases from V and 4 bases from J, the junction contained 7 bases not matched to a gene. The CDR3 protein is CASSSDWGQGNQPQHF. The CDR3 DNA reads TGTGCCAGCAGTTCCGACTGGGGACAGGGGAATCAGCCCCAGCATTTT.

This chain connects TRBV7-7 to TRBJ2-5; D call uncertain. In germline, CDR1 is SSHAT, CDR2 FNYEAQ (reference sequence). V lost 5 bases to trimming and J lost 7 bases, with 17 bases between them. The CDR3 extends over 14 amino acids. In DNA, the CDR3 is TGTGCCAGCAGCGGGCGAGTCTTCTCCGGGACCCAGTACTTC. Amino acid sequence: CASSGRVFSGTQYF.

The genes are TRBV12-3 or TRBV12-4 and TRBJ1-1; TRBD1 matches 7 bases. The CDR3 spans 17 residues. Trimming removed 0 bases from V and 0 bases from J; junction bases left unmatched: 7. The CDR3, as DNA: TGTGCCAGCAGTTTAGCTGCAGGGGGTATAATGAACACTGAAGCTTTCTTT. It translates to CASSLAAGGIMNTEAFF.

This clonotype was recorded many times. The J gene is TRBJ2-2, the V gene TRBV5-4; D may be TRBD2 (5 bases). With 0 bases removed from V and 8 bases from J, the gap between germline ends came to 5 bases. Germline V lookup: CDR1 SGHNT, CDR2 YYREEE (reference sequence). The CDR3 contains 12 residues. Here the CDR3 DNA reads TGTGCCAGCAGCTTGGCGGGAGGGGAGCTGTTTTTT. Its protein is CASSLAGGELFF. Full variable domain (outside the CDR3, taken from reference TRBV5-4 and TRBJ2-2): ETGVTQSPTHLIKTRGQQVTLRCSSQSGHNTVSWYQQALGQGPQFIFQYYREEENGRGNFPPRFSGLQFPNYSSELNVNALELDDSALYLCASSLAGGELFFGEGSRLTVL.

In its sample, this clonotype was seen many times. V is TRBV4-2 and J is TRBJ2-2; D may be TRBD2 (7 bases). Germline CDR1 LGHNA, CDR2 YNFKEQ. The CDR3 loop spans 14 amino acids. The V gene lost 4 bases and the J gene lost 10 bases, with 16 bases spanning the gap. The CDR3 sequence: CASSPGGGAVELFF. In DNA form, the CDR3 reads TGTGCCAGCAGCCCCGGCGGGGGCGCGGTGGAGCTGTTTTTT.

There are many counts of this clonotype. This sequence joins TRBV29-1 and TRBJ2-7; TRBD2 matches at 8 bases. Looked up from germline, CDR1 is SQVTM and CDR2 is ANQGSEA. Unmatched junction bases numbered 10, after V lost 4 bases and J lost 5 bases. CDR3 length: 14 residues. The CDR3 spells CSVARGSGSNEQYF. The CDR3 coding sequence is TGCAGCGTTGCTCGCGGAAGCGGGAGTAACGAGCAGTACTTC.

This clonotype was recorded many times. The chain combines TRBV4-2 with TRBJ1-5, with D possibly being TRBD1 (5 bases). Germline loops: CDR1 LGHNA, CDR2 YNFKEQ. The CDR3 loop spans 18 amino acids. V was cut by 1 base and J by 0 bases, with 16 bases left in between. CDR3 DNA sequence: TGTGCCAGCAGCCAAGGAACAGGTTGGGAGTATAGCAATCAGCCCCAGCATTTT. It specifies CASSQGTGWEYSNQPQHF.

This clonotype appeared a single time. The V gene is TRBV11-2, the J gene TRBJ2-2; 7 nucleotides agree with TRBD1. The ends lost 9 bases at V and 1 base at J; junction bases unmatched: 11. Per germline, CDR1 SGHAT and CDR2 FQNNGV. The CDR3 is 16 amino acids. CDR3 sequence: CASHPSGTVNTGELFF. CDR3 sequence (DNA): TGTGCCAGTCACCCATCCGGGACAGTGAACACCGGGGAGCTGTTTTTT.

This clonotype has ten or more counts. The chain carries TRBV7-2 and TRBJ1-2, with D unclear. CDR3 length: 14 residues. CDR1 SGHTA and CDR2 FQGNSA come from the germline V gene. Deletions cut 1 base from V and 2 bases from J, with 8 bases between. The CDR3 loop is CASSLVIPNYGYTF. The CDR3, as DNA: TGTGCCAGCAGCTTAGTAATACCCAACTATGGCTACACCTTC.

V usage is TRBV7-2 and J usage is TRBJ2-5; D is ambiguous. This CDR3 is 12 amino acids long. V lost 3 bases and J 4 bases, leaving 6 bases between the germline ends. Germline CDR1 is SGHTA and CDR2 is FQGNSA. The CDR3: CASSLDGETQYF. Here the CDR3 DNA reads TGTGCCAGCAGCTTGGACGGAGAGACCCAGTACTTC. The full variable domain, rest sourced from reference TRBV7-2 and TRBJ2-5, is GAGVSQSPSNKVTEKGKDVELRCDPISGHTALYWYRQSLGQGLEFLIYFQGNSAPDKSGLPSDRFSAERTGGSVSTLTIQRTQQEDSAVYLCASSLDGETQYFGPGTRLLVL.

V and J are TRBV28 and TRBJ2-1; 10 nucleotides align to TRBD1. This CDR3 region has 13 residues. V lost 5 bases to trimming and J lost 7 bases; unmatched junction nucleotides: 2. Germline loops: CDR1 MDHEN, CDR2 SYDVKM. CDR3 nucleotide sequence: TGTGCCAGCAGTCCGGGACAGGGGAATGAGCAGTTCTTC. Protein: CASSPGQGNEQFF. Full variable domain (missing parts from reference TRBV28 and TRBJ2-1): DVKVTQSSRYLVKRTGEKVFLECVQDMDHENMFWYRQDPGLGLRLIYFSYDVKMKEKGDIPEGYSVSREKKERFSLILESASTNQTSMYLCASSPGQGNEQFFGPGTRLTVL.

A few counts support this clonotype. The J gene is TRBJ2-7, the V gene TRBV20-1; possibly TRBD1 for D (6 bases). Deletions cut 3 bases from V and 5 bases from J, with 14 bases between. CDR3 size: 13 residues. The germline gives CDR1 DFQATT, CDR2 SNEGSKA (reference sequence). CDR3 residues: CSASPGHRDEQYF. CDR3 DNA: TGCAGTGCTAGTCCGGGACACAGAGACGAGCAGTACTTC.

The chain recombines TRBV28 with TRBJ1-4; no definite D call. Germline V lookup: CDR1 MDHEN, CDR2 SYDVKM. Trimming removed 5 bases at V and 14 bases at J, with 9 bases between. The CDR3 totals 10 residues. In DNA form, the CDR3 reads TGTGCCAGCAGTACAGAGGTCCTGTTTTTT. As protein: CASSTEVLFF.

This clonotype has ten or more counts. The gene calls are TRBV9 and TRBJ2-1, with a tentative D call TRBD1 (6 bases). Germline V gene lookup returns CDR1 SGDLS and CDR2 YYNGEE. This CDR3 has 14 amino acids. Trimming removed 4 bases from V and 6 bases from J, with 14 bases in between. CDR3 coding DNA: TGTGCCAGCAGCTCCCTGGACAGCTCCAATGAGCAGTTCTTC. It translates to CASSSLDSSNEQFF.

This clonotype has a handful of counts. This chain connects TRBV5-4 to TRBJ2-1; the match to TRBD2 covers 16 bases. From germline, CDR1 is SGHNT and CDR2 YYREEE (reference sequence). The CDR3 covers 17 residues. The trim removed 4 bases at V and 7 bases at J, leaving 8 bases unmatched. This CDR3 is CASSAGTSGRAANEQFF. The CDR3 DNA follows: TGTGCCAGCAGCGCGGGGACTAGCGGGAGGGCCGCAAATGAGCAGTTCTTC. The variable domain in full, completed from reference TRBV5-4 and TRBJ2-1, reads ETGVTQSPTHLIKTRGQQVTLRCSSQSGHNTVSWYQQALGQGPQFIFQYYREEENGRGNFPPRFSGLQFPNYSSELNVNALELDDSALYLCASSAGTSGRAANEQFFGPGTRLTVL.

This clonotype turned up a few times. The genes are TRBV7-2 and TRBJ1-6; the D is unclear. The V and J ends lost 3 bases and 10 bases respectively, with 13 bases between them. Germline CDR1 and CDR2: SGHTA and FQGNSA. The CDR3 loop spans 14 amino acids. The CDR3 DNA sequence: TGTGCCAGCAGCTTTTTCGACGTAGGGTCACCCCTCCACTTT. Protein sequence: CASSFFDVGSPLHF.

This clonotype was counted only a few times. The DNA of the CDR3 is TGTGCCAGCAGCTTACGCGGGAGGGTTAGCACAGATACGCAGTATTTT. Amino acids: CASSLRGRVSTDTQYF. The genes are TRBV11-2 and TRBJ2-3; 9 nucleotides match TRBD2. The J segment lost 0 bases and the V segment lost 2 bases, leaving 3 bases of the junction unmatched. CDR3 length: 16 residues. CDR1 is SGHAT and CDR2 is FQNNGV in the germline V gene.

The sample holds many counts of this clonotype. V usage is TRBV15 and J usage is TRBJ1-3, with TRBD1 matching over 10 bases. The J segment lost 9 bases and the V segment lost 0 bases, leaving 14 bases of the junction unmatched. Looked up from germline, CDR1 is LNHNV and CDR2 is YYDKDF (reference sequence). The CDR3 length is 18 residues. The chain's CDR3 is CATSRDRGQGLGRATIYF. CDR3 sequence (DNA): TGTGCCACCAGCAGAGATCGGGGACAGGGGCTTGGTCGGGCCACCATATATTTT.

This clonotype was detected a few times. The CDR3 spells CSFQTPDSYEQYF. The DNA for the CDR3 is TGCAGTTTTCAGACCCCTGACTCCTACGAGCAGTACTTC. The chain is built from TRBV20-1 and TRBJ2-7; no clear D. V lost 8 bases to trimming and J lost 0 bases, with 14 bases between them. Germline-derived CDR1 and CDR2 are DFQATT and SNEGSKA (reference sequence). The CDR3 runs 13 residues.

This clonotype has just a few counts. The chain is built from TRBV2 and TRBJ2-5; D is unresolved. Per the germline V gene, CDR1 is SNHLY and CDR2 is FYNNEI. The CDR3 has 14 residues. V lost 0 bases to trimming and J lost 5 bases, with 10 bases between them. DNA for the CDR3: TGTGCCAGCAGTGAAGCCGAGCTACTGGAGACCCAGTACTTC. It codes for CASSEAELLETQYF.

A word on this clonotype: A much larger clone lies one base from this, so it may be a read error. The chain has TRBV24-1 and TRBJ1-1; D gene unclear. CDR3 length: 14 residues. Germline lookup yields CDR1 KGHDR and CDR2 SFDVKD. V was clipped by 2 bases and J by 1 base, with 7 bases between them. CDR3 coding DNA: TGTGCCACCAGTGATTCTACAAGGAACACTGAAGCTTTCTTT. Its protein is CATSDSTRNTEAFF.

The genes are TRBV6-5 and TRBJ1-2; D is perhaps TRBD1 (6 bases). V was clipped by 0 bases and J by 5 bases, with 19 bases between them. Germline CDR1 and CDR2: MNHEY and SVGAGI. CDR3 length: 17 residues. The DNA for the CDR3 is TGTGCCAGCAGTTACTCGAACTGGGGGCGTTTCATTTATGGCTACACCTTC. Its protein is CASSYSNWGRFIYGYTF.

The chain recombines TRBV12-3 or TRBV12-4 with TRBJ2-2; 13 bases map to TRBD2. This CDR3 contains 19 residues. V dropped 1 base and J dropped 2; count of bases not matched to a gene: 7. The CDR3 loop is CASSLGERGLAGNTGELFF. The CDR3 DNA is TGTGCCAGCAGTTTAGGGGAAAGGGGACTAGCGGGAAACACCGGGGAGCTGTTTTTT.

This chain joins TRBV7-2 and TRBJ2-3; D not certain. Germline V gene data show CDR1 as SGHTA and CDR2 as FQGNSA. The CDR3 contains 13 residues. The V end was cut by 4 bases, the J end by 3 bases, with 8 bases between. The CDR3 DNA is TGTGCCAGCAGCTCGCTTCTGACAGATACGCAGTATTTT. Amino acids: CASSSLLTDTQYF.

The rearrangement links TRBV6-6 to TRBJ1-4; 7 bases line up with TRBD1. From germline, CDR1 is MNHNY and CDR2 SVGAGI (reference sequence). The CDR3 loop spans 14 amino acids. Losses at the gene ends were 4 bases for V and 7 bases for J; bases not matched to a gene: 6. The CDR3 protein is CASSFGDSREKLFF. DNA of the CDR3: TGTGCCAGCAGTTTCGGGGACAGCCGTGAAAAACTGTTTTTT.